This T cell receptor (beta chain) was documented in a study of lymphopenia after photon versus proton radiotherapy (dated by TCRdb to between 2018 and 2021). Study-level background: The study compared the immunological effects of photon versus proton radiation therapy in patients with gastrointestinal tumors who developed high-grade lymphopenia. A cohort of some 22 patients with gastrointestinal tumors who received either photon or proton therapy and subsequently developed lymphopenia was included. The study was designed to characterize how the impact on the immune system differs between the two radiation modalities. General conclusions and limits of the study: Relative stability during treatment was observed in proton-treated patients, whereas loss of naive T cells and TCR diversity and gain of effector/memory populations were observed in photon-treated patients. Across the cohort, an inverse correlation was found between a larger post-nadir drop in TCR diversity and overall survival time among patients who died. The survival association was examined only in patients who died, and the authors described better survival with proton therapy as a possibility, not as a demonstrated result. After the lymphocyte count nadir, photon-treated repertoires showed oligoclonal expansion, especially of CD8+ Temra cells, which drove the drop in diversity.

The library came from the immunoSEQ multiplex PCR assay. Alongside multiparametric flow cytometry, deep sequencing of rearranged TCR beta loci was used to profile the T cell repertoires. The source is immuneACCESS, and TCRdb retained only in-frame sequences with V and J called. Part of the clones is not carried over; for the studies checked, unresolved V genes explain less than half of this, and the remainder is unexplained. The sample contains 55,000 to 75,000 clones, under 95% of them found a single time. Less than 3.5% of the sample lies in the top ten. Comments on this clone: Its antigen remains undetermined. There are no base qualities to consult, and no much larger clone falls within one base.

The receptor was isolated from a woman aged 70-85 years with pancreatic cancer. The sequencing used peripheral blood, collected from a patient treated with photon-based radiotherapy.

The DNA sequence is given as TGTGCCAGCAGCCGACAAGATCTAGGGGGAAGCGGGGAGCTGTTTTTT. It is translated as CASSRQDLGGSGELFF. The chain couples TRBV7-2 to TRBJ2-2; the D gene is perhaps TRBD1, on 6 matching bases. V is reduced by 5 bases and J by 7 bases, leaving a spacing of 20 bases between them. The CDR3 sequence holds 16 residues, the cysteine and phenylalanine included. Only CDR3 DNA remains: 48 bases, in frame from the first base. For CDR1 and CDR2, the germline V gene lists SGHTA and FQGNSA.